The present T cell receptor beta chain was sequenced within a study of blood T cell repertoires in COVID-19. On the study more broadly: COVID-19 samples, acute and convalescent, were from the United States, Italy and Spain. Sources were T cells, B-cell-depleted T cells, or PBMCs; the material itself was cDNA or gDNA.

Per the study methods: Reference gene primers were amplified, and this amplification served to estimate nucleated cell counts. Method: immunoSEQ multiplex PCR; TCRdb's copy keeps in-frame clones and lacks some. V and J calls and clone size are those listed in that table; D and trimming were worked out from the DNA. The sample lists over 100,000 clones; 65% to 90% were seen once. V lost 0 bases to trimming and J lost 6 bases, with 13 bases between them. CDR1 SGHRS and CDR2 YFSETQ come from the germline V gene. The CDR3 length is 15 residues. The specimen was peripheral blood. The clonotype comes from a woman aged 80 or over with active or convalescent COVID-19. The V gene is TRBV5-1, the J gene TRBJ2-1; a weak D match, TRBD1 (5 bases). CDR3 residues: CASSLASGAGNEQFF. CDR3 DNA: TGCGCCAGCAGCTTGGCTTCTGGGGCCGGCAATGAGCAGTTCTTC.